This entry lists 21 T cell receptor beta chains sequenced from one sample in a study of blood T cell repertoires in COVID-19. Sequencing was performed with immunoSEQ multiplex PCR; in TCRdb, only in-frame clones are kept and a portion is missing. This sample has some 30,000 clones; about 89% occur once, and the top ten carry less than 15%. The sequenced material came from peripheral blood. All receptors come from a man in his sixties or seventies with active COVID-19.

This sequence joins TRBV5-4 and TRBJ2-2, with a weak D call TRBD1 (5 bases). CDR3 length: 14 amino acids. Trimming took off 4 bases at V and 1 base at J, with 8 bases between the two ends. The germline V gene has CDR1 SGHNT and CDR2 YYREEE (reference sequence). CDR3 sequence: CASSLRGNTGELFF. The CDR3 DNA reads TGTGCCAGCAGCCTAAGGGGGAACACCGGGGAGCTGTTTTTT.

This clone was recorded only once. The chain couples TRBV4-2 to TRBJ2-5, with 8 positions matching TRBD2. This CDR3 is built from 18 residues. Per the germline V gene, CDR1 is LGHNA and CDR2 is YNFKEQ. V lost 2 bases and J lost 5; bases outside the gene matches: 16. The DNA of the CDR3 is TGTGCCAGCAGCCAACTTTCGGCTAGCGGGTCCACCGTGGAGACCCAGTACTTC. It codes for CASSQLSASGSTVETQYF.

The J gene is TRBJ2-3, the V gene TRBV11-2; TRBD1 matches at 9 bases. V dropped 8 bases and J dropped 2; count of bases not matched to a gene: 5. The CDR3 runs 14 residues. CDR1 is SGHAT and CDR2 is FQNNGV in the germline V gene. CDR3 amino acids: CASARDRVTDTQYF. CDR3 coding DNA: TGTGCCAGCGCCCGGGACAGGGTCACAGATACGCAGTATTTT.

The rearrangement links TRBV4-1 to TRBJ2-5; 8 bases align to TRBD2. The V segment lost 8 bases and the J segment 3 bases; nucleotides outside the gene matches: 5. Per the germline V gene, CDR1 is MGHRA and CDR2 is YSYEKL. This CDR3 has 13 residues. This chain's CDR3 is CASSTSVKETQYF. The CDR3, as DNA: TGCGCCAGCTCGACTAGCGTTAAAGAGACCCAGTACTTC.

V gene TRBV4-1 combines with J gene TRBJ2-3, with 10 positions matching TRBD2. The V and J ends lost 3 bases and 5 bases, in that order; junction bases with no gene match: 5. The CDR3 has 15 amino acids. CDR1 is MGHRA and CDR2 is YSYEKL in the germline V gene. The DNA of the CDR3 is TGCGCCAGCAGCCAGCTAGCGGGAGCGGGAGATACGCAGTATTTT. It encodes CASSQLAGAGDTQYF.

The chain has TRBV11-1 and TRBJ1-1, with TRBD1 identical over 8 bases. Per the germline V gene, CDR1 is SGHAT and CDR2 is FQDESV (reference sequence). CDR3 length equals 15 residues. V dropped 0 bases and J dropped 5; count of bases not matched to a gene: 5. CDR3 loop: CASSLAPRGRTEAFF. CDR3 DNA: TGTGCCAGCAGCTTAGCCCCCAGGGGGCGAACTGAAGCTTTCTTT.

The chain employs TRBV5-1 and TRBJ1-2, with TRBD1 as a possible D gene (5 bases). Germline values: CDR1 SGHRS, CDR2 YFSETQ. CDR3 length: 13 amino acids. V lost 4 bases to trimming and J lost 3 bases, with 10 bases between them. DNA of the CDR3: TGCGCCAGCAGCGGCGGGACCTACTATGGCTACACCTTC. The encoded protein is CASSGGTYYGYTF.

The J gene is TRBJ1-5, the V gene TRBV4-3, with a possible D match to TRBD1 (6 bases). The CDR3 runs to 14 residues. Germline CDR1 reads LGHNA; CDR2 reads YSLEER. The germline V and J ends were trimmed by 8 bases and 3 bases, with 14 bases remaining between them. The CDR3 DNA reads TGCGCCAGCTCACAAGGACAGTACAATCAGCCCCAGCATTTT. Translation: CASSQGQYNQPQHF.

CDR3 amino acids: CASSPGGEAFF. For the CDR3, the DNA is TGTGCCAGCTCACCAGGAGGGGAAGCTTTCTTT. The V and J genes are TRBV18 and TRBJ1-1, with no clear D. The V gene lost 2 bases and the J gene lost 8 bases, with 6 bases spanning the gap. This CDR3 has 11 amino acids. Germline V CDR1 and CDR2: KGHSH, LQKENI.

This chain joins TRBV20-1 and TRBJ2-3; TRBD1 matches 7 bases. The V gene's germline CDR1 is DFQATT and CDR2 SNEGSKA (reference sequence). CDR3 size: 14 residues. V shed 3 bases and J 1 base; nucleotides not matched to a gene: 4. In DNA form, the CDR3 reads TGCAGTGCTAGTCTCGGACAGGGCACAGATACGCAGTATTTT. Translation: CSASLGQGTDTQYF.

V usage is TRBV25-1 and J usage is TRBJ2-3, with TRBD2 identical over 10 bases. Germline lookup yields CDR1 MGHDK and CDR2 SYGVNS. The ends lost 3 bases at V and 2 bases at J; junction bases unmatched: 8. This CDR3 comprises 17 residues. CDR3 in amino acids: CASSDNAAGGPTDTQYF. The CDR3 DNA sequence: TGTGCCAGCAGTGATAATGCAGCGGGAGGGCCCACAGATACGCAGTATTTT.

The CDR3 region has the DNA TGCGCCAGCAGCTTGGAAGGAGGGCGGACCGGGGAGCTGTTTTTT. The encoded protein is CASSLEGGRTGELFF. The chain recombines TRBV5-1 with TRBJ2-2, with a possible D match to TRBD2 (6 bases). The V gene's germline CDR1 is SGHRS and CDR2 YFSETQ. V lost 0 bases and J lost 5, with 11 bases in between. The CDR3 contains 15 residues. The full variable domain, in which reference TRBV5-1 and TRBJ2-2 provide the parts outside the CDR3, is KAGVTQTPRYLIKTRGQQVTLSCSPISGHRSVSWYQQTPGQGLQFLFEYFSETQRNKGNFPGRFSGRQFSNSRSEMNVSTLELGDSALYLCASSLEGGRTGELFFGEGSRLTVL.

The chain has TRBV19 and TRBJ1-4, with D unresolved. Germline V gives CDR1 LNHDA, CDR2 SQIVND (reference sequence). The CDR3 has 12 residues. Between the trimmed V and J ends, which lost 5 bases and 4 bases, there was a span of 5 bases. The CDR3 sequence is CASSLYNEKLFF. CDR3 nucleotide sequence: TGTGCCAGTAGTTTATATAATGAAAAACTGTTTTTT.

This clone was picked up a small number of times. The rearrangement links TRBV6-5 to TRBJ2-7; 7 positions agree with TRBD1. V dropped 0 bases and J dropped 3; count of bases not matched to a gene: 2. Germline V gene sequence: CDR1 MNHEY, CDR2 SVGAGI. The CDR3 consists of 14 residues. The CDR3 DNA follows: TGTGCCAGCAGTTACTCGAGACAGGGCTACGAGCAGTACTTC. Protein product: CASSYSRQGYEQYF.

The chain joins TRBV5-5 to TRBJ2-1; D ambiguous. CDR3 length: 13 residues. V was trimmed by 0 bases and J by 5 bases, leaving 6 bases between them. Germline CDR1 SGHKS, CDR2 YYEKEE (reference sequence). For the CDR3, the DNA is TGTGCCAGCAGCTTGGACATAAACAATGAGCAGTTCTTC. Its translation is CASSLDINNEQFF.

This clone was seen only once. The rearrangement joins TRBV5-1 to TRBJ1-1; TRBD1 aligns across 7 bases. J was trimmed by 1 base and V by 5 bases; bases with no gene match: 5. CDR1 is SGHRS and CDR2 is YFSETQ in the germline V gene. The length of the CDR3 is 14 residues. This CDR3 is CASRAGTANTEAFF. In DNA, the CDR3 is TGCGCCAGCAGGGCCGGGACAGCGAACACTGAAGCTTTCTTT.

This clone was found once. The chain is built from TRBV6-6 and TRBJ2-6; 12 bases fit TRBD1. Germline V gene data show CDR1 as MNHNY and CDR2 as SVGAGI (reference sequence). The CDR3 extends over 18 amino acids. V gave up 5 bases and J gave up 3 bases; unmatched junction bases: 8. The CDR3 coding sequence is TGTGCCAGCAGTCTAGGGGGACAGGGGGCGCTTGGGGCCAACGTCCTGACTTTC. Amino acids: CASSLGGQGALGANVLTF.

The chain recombines TRBV3-1 (or the pseudogene TRBV3-2) with TRBJ2-7; D unclear. The ends were cut back, 3 bases at V and 8 bases at J, with 11 bases in the middle. This CDR3 is built from 12 residues. CDR1 and CDR2 from the germline V gene are LGHDT and YNNKEL (reference sequence). CDR3 protein: CASSQGPSKQYF. CDR3 nucleotide sequence: TGTGCCAGCAGCCAGGGCCCCAGCAAGCAGTACTTC.

The chain has TRBV6-1 and TRBJ2-3, with a possible D match to TRBD1 (5 bases). The V and J ends lost 3 bases and 2 bases respectively, with 12 bases between them. CDR1 is MNHNS, CDR2 SASEGT, per germline. The CDR3 has 15 residues. The CDR3 loop is CASSESQAFTDTQYF. CDR3 coding DNA: TGTGCCAGCAGTGAGTCACAGGCCTTCACAGATACGCAGTATTTT.

The chain carries TRBV3-1 (or the pseudogene TRBV3-2) and TRBJ1-2; D is ambiguous. Germline V gives CDR1 LGHDT, CDR2 YNNKEL (reference sequence). Trimming took 1 base from V and 6 from J, leaving 12 bases between them. The CDR3 sequence is 14 residues long. CDR3 residues: CASSQVSGRNGYTF. CDR3 in DNA: TGTGCCAGCAGCCAAGTTTCGGGTCGTAATGGCTACACCTTC.

The chain recombines TRBV5-6 with TRBJ2-1; 7 bases map to TRBD1. The germline V gene has CDR1 SGHDT and CDR2 YYEEEE. The CDR3 runs to 16 residues. V was clipped by 4 bases and J by 0 bases; unmatched bases: 7. The CDR3, as DNA: TGTGCCAGCAGCCGGACGACAGGGTTCTCCTACAATGAGCAGTTCTTC. Translation: CASSRTTGFSYNEQFF.